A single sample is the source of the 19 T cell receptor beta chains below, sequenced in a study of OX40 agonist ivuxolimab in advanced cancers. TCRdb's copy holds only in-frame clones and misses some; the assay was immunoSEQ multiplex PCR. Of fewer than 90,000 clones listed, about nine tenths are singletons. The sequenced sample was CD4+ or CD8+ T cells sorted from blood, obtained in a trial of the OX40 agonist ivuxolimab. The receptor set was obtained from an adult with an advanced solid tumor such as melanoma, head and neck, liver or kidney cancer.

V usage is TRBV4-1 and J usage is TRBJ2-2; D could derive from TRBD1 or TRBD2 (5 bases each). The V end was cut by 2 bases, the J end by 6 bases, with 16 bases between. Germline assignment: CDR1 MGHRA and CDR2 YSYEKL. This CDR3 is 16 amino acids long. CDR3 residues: CASSQSPILGPGELFF. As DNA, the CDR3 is TGCGCCAGCAGCCAATCCCCGATCTTGGGACCCGGGGAGCTGTTTTTT.

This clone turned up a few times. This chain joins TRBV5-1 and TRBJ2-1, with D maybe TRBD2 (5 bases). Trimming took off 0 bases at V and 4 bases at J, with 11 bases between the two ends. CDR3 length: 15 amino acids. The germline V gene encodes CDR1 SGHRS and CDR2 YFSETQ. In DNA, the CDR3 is TGCGCCAGCAGCTTGGGATTAGCGACTTACAATGAGCAGTTCTTC. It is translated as CASSLGLATYNEQFF.

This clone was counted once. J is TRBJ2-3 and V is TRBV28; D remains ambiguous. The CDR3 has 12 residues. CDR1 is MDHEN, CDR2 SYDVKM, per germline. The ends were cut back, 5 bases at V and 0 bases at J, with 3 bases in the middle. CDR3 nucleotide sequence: TGTGCCAGCAGTATAAGCACAGATACGCAGTATTTT. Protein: CASSISTDTQYF.

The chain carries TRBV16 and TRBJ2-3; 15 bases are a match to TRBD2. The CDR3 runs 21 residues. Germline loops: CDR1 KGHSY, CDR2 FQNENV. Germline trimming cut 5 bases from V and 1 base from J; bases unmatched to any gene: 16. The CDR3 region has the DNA TGTGCCAGCAGCAGACTGCCGGGACTAGCGGGAGGTTATGGCGGCACAGATACGCAGTATTTT. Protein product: CASSRLPGLAGGYGGTDTQYF.

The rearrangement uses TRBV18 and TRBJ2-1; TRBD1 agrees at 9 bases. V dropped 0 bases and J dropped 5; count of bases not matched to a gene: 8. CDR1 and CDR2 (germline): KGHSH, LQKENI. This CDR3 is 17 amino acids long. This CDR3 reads CASSPPPGQGINNEQFF. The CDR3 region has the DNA TGTGCCAGCTCACCACCACCCGGACAGGGGATAAACAATGAGCAGTTCTTC.

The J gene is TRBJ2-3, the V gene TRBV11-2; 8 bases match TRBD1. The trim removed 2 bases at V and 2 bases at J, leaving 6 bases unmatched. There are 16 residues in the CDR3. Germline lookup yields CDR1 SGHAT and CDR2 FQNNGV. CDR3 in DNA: TGTGCCAGCAGCTTAAGACAGGGGACCTTCACAGATACGCAGTATTTT. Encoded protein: CASSLRQGTFTDTQYF.

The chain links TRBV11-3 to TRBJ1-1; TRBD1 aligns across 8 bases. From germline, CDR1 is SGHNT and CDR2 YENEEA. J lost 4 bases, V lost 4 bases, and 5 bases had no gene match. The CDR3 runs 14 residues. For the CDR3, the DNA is TGTGCCAGCAGCTATCGGACAGGGACCACTGAAGCTTTCTTT. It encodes CASSYRTGTTEAFF.

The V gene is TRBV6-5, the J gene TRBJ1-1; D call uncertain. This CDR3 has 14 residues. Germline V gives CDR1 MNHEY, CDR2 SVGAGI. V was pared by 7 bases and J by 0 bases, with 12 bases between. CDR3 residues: CASTRGQMNTEAFF. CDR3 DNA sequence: TGTGCCAGCACACGAGGTCAGATGAACACTGAAGCTTTCTTT.

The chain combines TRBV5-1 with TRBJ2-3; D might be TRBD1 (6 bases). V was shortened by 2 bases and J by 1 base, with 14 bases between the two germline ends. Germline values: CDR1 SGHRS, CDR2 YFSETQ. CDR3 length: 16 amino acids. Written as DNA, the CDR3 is TGCGCCAGCAGCTTTGGAACAGGGATAGGCACAGATACGCAGTATTTT. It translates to CASSFGTGIGTDTQYF.

For the CDR3, the DNA is TGTGCCAGCAGCTTGGACAGCAATACAATCTCCTACGAGCAGTACTTC. Translation gives CASSLDSNTISYEQYF. This chain links TRBV5-4 with TRBJ2-7; D ambiguous. Germline CDR1 SGHNT, CDR2 YYREEE (reference sequence). The CDR3 is made up of 16 amino acids. Trimming took 0 bases from V and 0 from J, leaving 13 bases between them. The full variable domain, with the rest looked up from reference TRBV5-4 and TRBJ2-7, is ETGVTQSPTHLIKTRGQQVTLRCSSQSGHNTVSWYQQALGQGPQFIFQYYREEENGRGNFPPRFSGLQFPNYSSELNVNALELDDSALYLCASSLDSNTISYEQYFGPGTRLTVT.

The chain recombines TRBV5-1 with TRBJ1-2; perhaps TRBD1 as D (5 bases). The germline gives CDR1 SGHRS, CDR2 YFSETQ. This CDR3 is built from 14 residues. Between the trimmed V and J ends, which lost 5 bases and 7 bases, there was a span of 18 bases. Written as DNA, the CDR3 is TGCGCCAGCAGTCAGGATGTTGGCGGGGGTGGCTACACCTTC. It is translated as CASSQDVGGGGYTF. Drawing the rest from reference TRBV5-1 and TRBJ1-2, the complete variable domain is KAGVTQTPRYLIKTRGQQVTLSCSPISGHRSVSWYQQTPGQGLQFLFEYFSETQRNKGNFPGRFSGRQFSNSRSEMNVSTLELGDSALYLCASSQDVGGGGYTFGSGTRLTVV.

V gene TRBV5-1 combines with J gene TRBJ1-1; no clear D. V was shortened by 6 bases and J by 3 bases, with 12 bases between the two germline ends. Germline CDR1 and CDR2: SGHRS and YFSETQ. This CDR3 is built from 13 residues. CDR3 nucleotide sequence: TGCGCCAGCATGGTCTCTGGGGACACTGAAGCTTTCTTT. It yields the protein CASMVSGDTEAFF.

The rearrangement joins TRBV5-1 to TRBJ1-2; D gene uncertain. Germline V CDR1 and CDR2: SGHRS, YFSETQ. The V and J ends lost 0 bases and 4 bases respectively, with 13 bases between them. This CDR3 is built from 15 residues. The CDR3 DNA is TGCGCCAGCAGCTTGGCCGCGGTTGGGTTCTATGGCTACACCTTC. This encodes CASSLAAVGFYGYTF.

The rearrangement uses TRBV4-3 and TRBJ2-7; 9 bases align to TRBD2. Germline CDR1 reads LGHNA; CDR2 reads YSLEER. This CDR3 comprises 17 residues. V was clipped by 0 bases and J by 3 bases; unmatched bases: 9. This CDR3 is CASSQDPQASGNYEQYF. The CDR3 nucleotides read TGCGCCAGCAGCCAAGATCCGCAAGCTAGCGGGAACTACGAGCAGTACTTC.

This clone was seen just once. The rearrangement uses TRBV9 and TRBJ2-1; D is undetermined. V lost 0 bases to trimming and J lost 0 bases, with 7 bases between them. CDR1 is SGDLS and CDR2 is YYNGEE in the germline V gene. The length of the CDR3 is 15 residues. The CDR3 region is CASSVGLLSYNEQFF. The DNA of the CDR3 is TGTGCCAGCAGCGTAGGCCTACTCTCCTACAATGAGCAGTTCTTC.

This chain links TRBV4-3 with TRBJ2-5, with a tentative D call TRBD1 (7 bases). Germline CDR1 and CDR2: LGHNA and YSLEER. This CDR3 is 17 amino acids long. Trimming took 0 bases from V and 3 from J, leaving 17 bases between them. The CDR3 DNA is TGCGCCAGCAGCCAAGATCTTGGGCAGGGGGAGGAAGAGACCCAGTACTTC. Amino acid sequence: CASSQDLGQGEEETQYF.

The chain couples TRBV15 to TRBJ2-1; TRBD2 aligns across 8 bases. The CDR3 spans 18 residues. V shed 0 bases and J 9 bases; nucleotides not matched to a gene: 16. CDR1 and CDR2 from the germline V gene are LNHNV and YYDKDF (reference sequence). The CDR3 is CATSRDLPGAGGYGEQFF. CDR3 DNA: TGTGCCACCAGCAGAGATCTCCCGGGGGCGGGGGGATACGGTGAGCAGTTCTTC.

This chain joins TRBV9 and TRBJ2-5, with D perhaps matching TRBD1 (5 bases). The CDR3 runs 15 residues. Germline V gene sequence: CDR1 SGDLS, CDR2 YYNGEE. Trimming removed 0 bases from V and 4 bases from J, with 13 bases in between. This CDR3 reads CASSVAAGHSETQYF. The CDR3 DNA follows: TGTGCCAGCAGCGTAGCGGCAGGGCATTCAGAGACCCAGTACTTC.

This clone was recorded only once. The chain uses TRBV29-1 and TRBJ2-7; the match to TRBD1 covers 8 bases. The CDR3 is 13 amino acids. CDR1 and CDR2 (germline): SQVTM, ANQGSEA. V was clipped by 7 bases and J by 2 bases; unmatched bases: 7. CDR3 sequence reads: CSAQETGAYEQYF. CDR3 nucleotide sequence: TGCAGCGCCCAAGAGACAGGGGCCTACGAGCAGTACTTC.